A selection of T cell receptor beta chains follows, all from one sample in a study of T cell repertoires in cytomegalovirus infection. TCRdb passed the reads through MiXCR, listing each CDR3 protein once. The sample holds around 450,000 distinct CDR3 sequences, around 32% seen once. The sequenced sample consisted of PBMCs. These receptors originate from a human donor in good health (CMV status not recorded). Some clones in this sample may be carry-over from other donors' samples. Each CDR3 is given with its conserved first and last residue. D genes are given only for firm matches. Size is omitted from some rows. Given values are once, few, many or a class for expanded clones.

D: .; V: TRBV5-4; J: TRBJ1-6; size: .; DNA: TGTGCCAGCAGCCCCGCCCAGGGCAAAAATTCACCCCTCCACTTT; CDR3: CASSPAQGKNSPLHF
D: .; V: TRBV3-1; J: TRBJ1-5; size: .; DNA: TGTGCCAGCAGCCAAGGGTCCCGAACAATTCCCCCGCATTTT; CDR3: CASSQGSRTIPPHF
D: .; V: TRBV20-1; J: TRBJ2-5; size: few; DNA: TGCAGTGCTAGAGGTGGTACGGGACAAGAGACCCAGTACTTC; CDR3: CSARGGTGQETQYF
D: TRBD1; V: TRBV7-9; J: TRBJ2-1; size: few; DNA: TGTGCCAGCAGCTATCCCGGGACAGGGTTGAATGAGCAGTTCTTC; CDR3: CASSYPGTGLNEQFF
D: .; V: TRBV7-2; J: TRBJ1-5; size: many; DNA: TGTGCCAGCAAGAGCTATAGCAATCAGCCCCAGCATTTT; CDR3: CASKSYSNQPQHF
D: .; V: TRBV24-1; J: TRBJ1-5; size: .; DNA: TGTGCCACCAGTGAGGGGCCCGCTCAGCCCCAGCATTTT; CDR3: CATSEGPAQPQHF
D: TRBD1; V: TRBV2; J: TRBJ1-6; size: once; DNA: TGTGCCAGCAGGGGCTCGACAGGGGCCAATTCACCCCTCCACTTT; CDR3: CASRGSTGANSPLHF
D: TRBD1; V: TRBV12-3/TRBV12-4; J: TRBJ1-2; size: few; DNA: TGTGCCAGCAGTTCATCGACAGGGGCGAGGGGCTACACCTTC; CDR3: CASSSSTGARGYTF
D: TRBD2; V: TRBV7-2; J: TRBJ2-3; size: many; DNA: TGTGCCAGCAGCTTAGTAGCGGGGGGCACAGATACGCAGTATTTT; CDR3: CASSLVAGGTDTQYF
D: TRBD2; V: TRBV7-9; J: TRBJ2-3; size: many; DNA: TGTGCCAGCAGCTTACCCCGGCGTCTAGCGGGGGTCACAGATACGCAGTATTTT; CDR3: CASSLPRRLAGVTDTQYF
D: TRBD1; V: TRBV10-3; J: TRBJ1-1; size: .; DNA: TGTGCCATCAGTCGACAGGGGGCTTCAAACACTGAAGCTTTCTTT; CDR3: CAISRQGASNTEAFF
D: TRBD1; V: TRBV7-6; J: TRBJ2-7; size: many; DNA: TGTGCCAGCAGGTCTACAGGGGGAGTCCTGTACTTC; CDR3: CASRSTGGVLYF
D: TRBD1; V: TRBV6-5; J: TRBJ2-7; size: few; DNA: TGTGCCAGCAGAACGACAGGGATAAGAGGCGAGCAGTACTTC; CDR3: CASRTTGIRGEQYF
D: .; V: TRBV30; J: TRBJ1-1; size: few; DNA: TGTGCCCGCGAACAGGGCGGAGGTACTGAAGCTTTCTTT; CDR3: CAREQGGGTEAFF
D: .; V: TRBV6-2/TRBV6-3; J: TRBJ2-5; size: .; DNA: TGTGCCAGCAGTGATCCCGGGACCCAGTACTTC; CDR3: CASSDPGTQYF
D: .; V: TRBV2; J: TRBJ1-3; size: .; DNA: TGTGCCAGCAGTTTTACAGGGTCCTCTGGAAACACCATATATTTT; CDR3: CASSFTGSSGNTIYF
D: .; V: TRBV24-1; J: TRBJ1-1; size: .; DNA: TGTGCCACCAGTGAGTCAGGGAACACTGAAGCTTTCTTT; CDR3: CATSESGNTEAFF
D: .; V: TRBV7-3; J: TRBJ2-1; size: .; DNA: TGTGCCAGCAGCTTACAGGGTAGCCACAATGAGCAGTTCTTC; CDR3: CASSLQGSHNEQFF
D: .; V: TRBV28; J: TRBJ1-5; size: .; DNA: TGTGCCAGCAGTCCACGCGGGGGCCACCATCAGCCCCAGCATTTT; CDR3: CASSPRGGHHQPQHF
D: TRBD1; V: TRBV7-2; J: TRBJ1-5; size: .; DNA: TGTGCCAGCAGCTTAAGGGGGCGGAATAGCAATCAGCCCCAGCATTTT; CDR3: CASSLRGRNSNQPQHF
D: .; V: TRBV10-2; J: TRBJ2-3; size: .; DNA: TGCGCCAGCGGGGCCGGGACGGCCAGCACAGATACGCAGTATTTT; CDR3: CASGAGTASTDTQYF
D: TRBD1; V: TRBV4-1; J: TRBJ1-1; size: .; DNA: TGCGCCAGCAGCCACCTGACAGGGGGGACTGAAGCTTTCTTT; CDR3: CASSHLTGGTEAFF
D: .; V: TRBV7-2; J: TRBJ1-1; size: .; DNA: TGTGCCAGCAGCTTAGTTTGGACACCGAACACTGACGCTTTCTTT; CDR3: CASSLVWTPNTDAFF
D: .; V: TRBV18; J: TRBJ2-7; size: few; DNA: TGTGCCAGCTCACCGGTGGAGAGCTCCTACGAGCAGTACTTC; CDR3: CASSPVESSYEQYF
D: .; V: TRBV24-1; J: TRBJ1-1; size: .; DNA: TGTGCCACCAGTGACGGATACTGGCCTGAAGCTTTCTTT; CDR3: CATSDGYWPEAFF
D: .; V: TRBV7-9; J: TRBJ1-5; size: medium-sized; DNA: TGTGCCAGCAGCCGCGGCAATCAGCCCCAGCATTTT; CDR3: CASSRGNQPQHF
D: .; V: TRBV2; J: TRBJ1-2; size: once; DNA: TGTGCCAGCGACCCGGGGGGAGTTTACCATGGCTACACCTTC; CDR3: CASDPGGVYHGYTF
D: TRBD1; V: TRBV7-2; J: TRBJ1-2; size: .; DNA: TGTGCCAGCAGCTTAGATCTTGGGACAGGGAACTATGGCTACACCTTC; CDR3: CASSLDLGTGNYGYTF
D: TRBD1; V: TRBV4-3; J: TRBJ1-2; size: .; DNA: TGCGCCAGCAGCCAAGGAACCGGGACAGGAGGCGGCTATGGCTACACCTTC; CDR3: CASSQGTGTGGGYGYTF
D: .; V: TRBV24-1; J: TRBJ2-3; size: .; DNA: TGTGCCACCAGTGTCCACCAGGGTCCAGATACGCAGTATTTT; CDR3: CATSVHQGPDTQYF
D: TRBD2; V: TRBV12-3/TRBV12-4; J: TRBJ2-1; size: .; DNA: TGTGCCAGCAGTCCCGGACTAGCGGGGGGTCCCTCCTACAATGAGCAGTTCTTC; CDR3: CASSPGLAGGPSYNEQFF
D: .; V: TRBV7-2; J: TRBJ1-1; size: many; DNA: TGTGCCAGCAGCCAATCAACAGGGACCGAAGCTTTCTTT; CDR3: CASSQSTGTEAFF
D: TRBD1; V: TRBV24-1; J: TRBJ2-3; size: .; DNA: TGTGCCACCAGCAGACAGGGGGGCCACACAGATACGCAGTATTTT; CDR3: CATSRQGGHTDTQYF
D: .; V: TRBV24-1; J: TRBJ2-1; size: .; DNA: TGTGCCACCAGTGATTTGATTGGGGTTGAGCAGTTCTTC; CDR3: CATSDLIGVEQFF
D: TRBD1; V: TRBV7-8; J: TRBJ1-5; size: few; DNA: TGTGCCAGCAGCTTAGTCGGACAGGGGGCAAGCAATCAGCCCCAGCATTTT; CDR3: CASSLVGQGASNQPQHF
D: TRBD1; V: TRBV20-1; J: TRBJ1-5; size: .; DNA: TGCAGTGCTATACGCTCGGACAGGGGATATAGCAATCAGCCCCAGCATTTT; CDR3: CSAIRSDRGYSNQPQHF
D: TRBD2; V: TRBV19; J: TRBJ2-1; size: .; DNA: TGTGCCAGCCACCCCGGGACTAGCGGACCCAATGAGCAGTTCTTC; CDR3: CASHPGTSGPNEQFF
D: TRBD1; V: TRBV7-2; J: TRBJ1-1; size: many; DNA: TGTGCCAGCAGCTTAGGGGGGAGGGGGCGGAACACTGAAGCTTTCTTT; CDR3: CASSLGGRGRNTEAFF
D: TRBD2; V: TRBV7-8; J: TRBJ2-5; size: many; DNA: TGTGCCAGTTTAGCGGGGGAAACTTCAGACTCACAAGAGACCCAGTACTTC; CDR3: CASLAGETSDSQETQYF
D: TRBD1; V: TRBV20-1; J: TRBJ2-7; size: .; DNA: TGCAGTGCTACCCGACAGGGGAATCGCTACGAGCAGTACTTC; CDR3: CSATRQGNRYEQYF
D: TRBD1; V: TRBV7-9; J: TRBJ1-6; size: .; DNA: TGTGCCAGCAGCTTTGGGGACAGTAATTCACCCCTCCACTTT; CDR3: CASSFGDSNSPLHF
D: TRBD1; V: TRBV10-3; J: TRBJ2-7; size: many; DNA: TGTGCCATCAGTGAGTCGGGACAGGTTTACGAGCAGTACTTC; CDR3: CAISESGQVYEQYF
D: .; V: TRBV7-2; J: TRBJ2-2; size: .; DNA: TGTGCCAGCAGCTTAGGCCAAACGATCACCGGGGAGCTGTTTTTT; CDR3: CASSLGQTITGELFF